A single sample is the source of the 31 T cell receptor beta chains below, sequenced in a study of blood T cells in healthy people across ages. Primers used in a second PCR of roughly 6 to 11 cycles were a sample-barcoded 5' primer and a J-beta primer mix. In TCRdb, the 5' RACE reads were re-called with MiXCR into one record per CDR3 protein. The data hold 1.5 million to 2 million distinct CDR3 sequences, with approximately 28% observed a single time. The source material was blood. The receptors stem from a woman between 25 and 40 years old in good health.

This clonotype was seen a few times. The CDR3 region has the DNA TGCGCCAGCAGCCAAGATTGGGACAGGCAAGATACGCAGTATTTT. This codes for CASSQDWDRQDTQYF. The chain is built from TRBV4-3 and TRBJ2-3; 8 bases align to TRBD1. Germline loops: CDR1 LGHNA, CDR2 YSLEER. This CDR3 is built from 15 residues. The trim removed 0 bases at V and 5 bases at J, leaving 4 bases unmatched.

This rearrangement joins TRBV21-1 to TRBJ2-6. TRBV21-1 is termed a pseudogene. The CDR3 contains 17 residues. CDR3 region: CANSNSKPNSGANVLTF. CDR3 sequence (DNA): TGTGCCAACAGCAACTCTAAACCCAACTCTGGGGCCAACGTCCTGACTTTC.

The rearrangement links TRBV20-1 to TRBJ2-7; D is undetermined. The CDR3 totals 13 residues. Per the germline V gene, CDR1 is DFQATT and CDR2 is SNEGSKA (reference sequence). V gave up 2 bases and J gave up 4 bases, with 12 bases separating them. CDR3 region: CSARPIAVYEQYF. As DNA, the CDR3 is TGCAGTGCTAGACCAATAGCCGTGTACGAGCAGTACTTC.

The rearrangement links TRBV6-5 to TRBJ1-4; the match to TRBD1 covers 7 bases. CDR1 is MNHEY and CDR2 is SVGAGI in the germline V gene. V lost 10 bases and J lost 8; bases outside the gene matches: 16. This CDR3 has 15 amino acids. The CDR3 nucleotides are TGTGCCACCAACCGACAGGGTGGGGTCACAGAAAAACTGTTTTTT. Protein: CATNRQGGVTEKLFF.

The rearrangement joins TRBV20-1 to TRBJ2-5, with 8 bases fitting TRBD2. This CDR3 has 14 amino acids. In germline, CDR1 is DFQATT, CDR2 SNEGSKA (reference sequence). V was pared by 7 bases and J by 2 bases, with 9 bases of the junction left unmatched. Here the CDR3 DNA reads TGCAGTGTCAAAGCGGGGGATTCACAAGAGACCCAGTACTTC. The encoded protein is CSVKAGDSQETQYF.

In the case of this clonotype: Possible read error: a much larger clone is one base away. This rearrangement joins TRBV28 to TRBJ2-5, with 8 bases fitting TRBD2. Germline-derived CDR1 and CDR2 are MDHEN and SYDVKM. The CDR3 covers 16 residues. Trimming removed 5 bases from V and 3 bases from J; junction bases left unmatched: 11. The CDR3 DNA reads TGTGCCAGCAGTCCAATGGGTAGCGGGGTTGAAGAGACCCAGTACTTC. Translating gives CASSPMGSGVEETQYF.

This chain connects TRBV6-5 to TRBJ1-2, with TRBD1 matching over 12 bases. The length of the CDR3 is 14 residues. Unmatched junction bases numbered 4, after V lost 6 bases and J lost 5 bases. Germline V gene lookup returns CDR1 MNHEY and CDR2 SVGAGI. CDR3 sequence: CASRGTGGKYGYTF. Written as DNA, the CDR3 is TGTGCCAGCAGGGGGACAGGGGGCAAGTATGGCTACACCTTC.

This clonotype is a singleton in its sample. The rearrangement uses TRBV20-1 and TRBJ1-2, with D possibly matching TRBD1 (6 bases). The V gene's germline CDR1 is DFQATT and CDR2 SNEGSKA (reference sequence). Deletions cut 4 bases from V and 8 bases from J, with 14 bases between. The CDR3 has 12 residues. CDR3 sequence (DNA): TGCAGTGCTATAAGACAGGCGCTGGGCTACACCTTC. This translates into CSAIRQALGYTF.

This clonotype occurred a few times. The chain uses TRBV7-2 and TRBJ2-5; D is ambiguous. The CDR3 runs 14 residues. Germline V CDR1 and CDR2: SGHTA, FQGNSA. Trimming left V 2 bases short and J 1 base short, with 8 bases between. CDR3 sequence reads: CASSLNLAQETQYF. In DNA, the CDR3 is TGTGCCAGCAGCTTAAACCTGGCCCAAGAGACCCAGTACTTC.

The J gene is TRBJ2-1, the V gene TRBV5-1; 8 bases map to TRBD2. The CDR3 contains 14 residues. From germline, CDR1 is SGHRS and CDR2 YFSETQ. Trimming cost V 3 bases and J 9 bases; bases outside gene matches: 8. CDR3 sequence: CASSSVSGGGEQFF. CDR3 nucleotide sequence: TGCGCCAGCAGCTCGGTAAGCGGGGGAGGTGAGCAGTTCTTC. Full variable domain (remainder filled in from reference TRBV5-1 and TRBJ2-1): KAGVTQTPRYLIKTRGQQVTLSCSPISGHRSVSWYQQTPGQGLQFLFEYFSETQRNKGNFPGRFSGRQFSNSRSEMNVSTLELGDSALYLCASSSVSGGGEQFFGPGTRLTVL.

This clonotype was seen a few times. The junction shows a germline mismatch at one end, possibly a read error. DNA of the CDR3: TGTGCCAGCAGAGAAGGGGGGAATTTCTACGAGCAGTACTTC. As protein: CASREGGNFYEQYF. The V and J genes are TRBV6-1 and TRBJ2-7, with D perhaps TRBD1 or TRBD2 (6 bases each). Germline assignment: CDR1 MNHNS and CDR2 SASEGT. This CDR3 is built from 14 residues.

The sample holds a few counts of this clonotype. The J gene is TRBJ2-2, the V gene TRBV11-3; 10 nucleotides line up with TRBD1. The CDR3 extends over 15 amino acids. Germline loops: CDR1 SGHNT, CDR2 YENEEA. Losses at the gene ends were 3 bases for V and 6 bases for J; bases not matched to a gene: 4. Here the CDR3 DNA reads TGTGCCAGCAGCTTGCGGGACAGGGGCCCCGGGGAGCTGTTTTTT. It specifies CASSLRDRGPGELFF.

Turning to this clonotype: The junction and the germline gene differ at one end; a read error may be behind it. The chain carries TRBV3-1 and TRBJ2-1, with TRBD2 identical over 10 bases. The CDR3 extends over 17 amino acids. Germline loops: CDR1 LGHDT, CDR2 YNNKEL (reference sequence). In DNA form, the CDR3 reads TGTGCCAGCGGCCAAGTAGCGGCTAGCGGGAGCTACAATGAGCAGTTCTTC. This codes for CASGQVAASGSYNEQFF.

Worth noting for this clonotype: This may come from a read error, since a much larger clone is one base off. The V call is TRBV7-2, the J call TRBJ2-1; D is unclear. Germline V gene lookup returns CDR1 SGHTA and CDR2 FQGNSA. The CDR3 has 13 amino acids. Deletions cut 1 base from V and 10 bases from J, with 11 bases between. This CDR3 reads CASSLERLGEQFF. CDR3 sequence (DNA): TGTGCCAGCAGCTTAGAAAGATTGGGCGAGCAGTTCTTC.

This clonotype was seen more than once but under ten times. The rearrangement uses TRBV11-2 and TRBJ2-1; 13 nucleotides agree with TRBD2. Per the germline V gene, CDR1 is SGHAT and CDR2 is FQNNGV. With V trimmed by 6 bases and J by 4 bases, 6 bases remained unmatched. The CDR3 has 16 residues. The CDR3, as DNA: TGTGCCAGCAGACGGGGACTAGCGGGAAGGTACAATGAGCAGTTCTTC. Translating gives CASRRGLAGRYNEQFF.

This chain links TRBV2 with TRBJ2-1, with TRBD1 as a possible D gene (5 bases). Germline CDR1 reads SNHLY; CDR2 reads FYNNEI. Trimming removed 11 bases at V and 1 base at J, with 15 bases between. CDR3 size: 14 residues. CDR3 residues: CAGTERTSYNEQFF. In DNA form, the CDR3 reads TGTGCCGGCACCGAAAGGACATCCTACAATGAGCAGTTCTTC. Together with reference TRBV2 and TRBJ2-1, the CDR3 gives the full variable domain: EPEVTQTPSHQVTQMGQEVILRCVPISNHLYFYWYRQILGQKVEFLVSFYNNEISEKSEIFDDQFSVERPDGSNFTLKIRSTKLEDSAMYFCAGTERTSYNEQFFGPGTRLTVL.

V is TRBV28 and J is TRBJ2-2, with TRBD1 identical over 7 bases. V trimming: 6 bases; J trimming: 1 base; junction bases outside the gene matches: 8. The CDR3 runs to 16 residues. Germline V gene sequence: CDR1 MDHEN, CDR2 SYDVKM. The CDR3: CASRTLRTGNTGELFF. In DNA form, the CDR3 reads TGTGCCAGCAGAACCCTGCGGACAGGGAACACCGGGGAGCTGTTTTTT.

V is TRBV5-1 and J is TRBJ2-7; maybe TRBD2 (5 bases). V lost 4 bases to trimming and J lost 0 bases, with 14 bases between them. Per germline, CDR1 SGHRS and CDR2 YFSETQ. The length of the CDR3 is 15 residues. CDR3: CASSPWPGSSYEQYF. In DNA form, the CDR3 reads TGCGCCAGCAGCCCGTGGCCGGGAAGCTCCTACGAGCAGTACTTC.

The chain has TRBV14 and TRBJ2-6; 7 bases match TRBD1. CDR3 length: 20 residues. J lost 1 base, V lost 4 bases, and 16 bases had no gene match. Germline-derived CDR1 and CDR2 are SGHDN and FVKESK. Here the CDR3 DNA reads TGTGCCAGCAGCCCACTTAAACCGGGACAGCCGACATCTGGGGCCAACGTCCTGACTTTC. Its translation is CASSPLKPGQPTSGANVLTF.

This clonotype was seen repeatedly, ten times or more. This chain joins TRBV5-1 and TRBJ1-2; D gene uncertain. The CDR3 consists of 13 residues. V lost 3 bases to trimming and J lost 6 bases, with 12 bases between them. Germline CDR1 and CDR2: SGHRS and YFSETQ. The CDR3 DNA follows: TGCGCCAGCAGCTGGGAGACACACGATGGCTACACCTTC. Translated: CASSWETHDGYTF.

This chain connects TRBV12-3 or TRBV12-4 to TRBJ2-7; D may match TRBD1 or TRBD2 (5 bases each). The CDR3 totals 16 residues. V was trimmed by 6 bases and J by 0 bases, leaving 18 bases between them. CDR3 region: CASSEGTYSSSYEQYF. CDR3 DNA: TGTGCCAGCAGCGAAGGGACGTATTCTAGCTCCTACGAGCAGTACTTC.

This clonotype was counted between two and nine times. V is TRBV5-1 and J is TRBJ1-4; 7 nucleotides agree with TRBD1. CDR1 and CDR2 from the germline V gene are SGHRS and YFSETQ. Trimming cost V 4 bases and J 4 bases; bases outside gene matches: 4. The CDR3 is made up of 14 amino acids. The CDR3 DNA reads TGCGCCAGCAGCGACCGGGACAGTAATGAAAAACTGTTTTTT. It yields the protein CASSDRDSNEKLFF.

The sample holds a few counts of this clonotype. This rearrangement joins TRBV25-1 to TRBJ2-7, with 11 bases that match TRBD1. In germline, CDR1 is MGHDK, CDR2 SYGVNS. The CDR3 has 16 residues. V gave up 3 bases and J gave up 3 bases; unmatched junction bases: 7. In DNA form, the CDR3 reads TGTGCCAGCAGTGATCAGAGGACAGGGGGCGTCTACGAGCAGTACTTC. It encodes CASSDQRTGGVYEQYF.

This clonotype was counted between two and nine times. The rearrangement joins TRBV10-2 to TRBJ1-4, with D unclear. Germline V CDR1 and CDR2: WSHSY, SAAADI. Trimming cost V 4 bases and J 0 bases, with 21 bases left between them. The CDR3 consists of 19 residues. Here the CDR3 reads CASSVQRPPEYATNEKLFF. The DNA of the CDR3 is TGCGCCAGCAGTGTACAAAGACCGCCGGAATATGCAACTAATGAAAAACTGTTTTTT.

This clonotype was counted only a few times. The V and J genes are TRBV7-3 and TRBJ2-1; 8 bases map to TRBD1. This CDR3 spans 15 amino acids. The V gene's germline CDR1 is SGHTA and CDR2 FQGTGA. V shed 5 bases and J 2 bases; nucleotides not matched to a gene: 5. CDR3 sequence (DNA): TGTGCCAGCAGCCTCCAGGGGGCGGCCTACAATGAGCAGTTCTTC. Its translation: CASSLQGAAYNEQFF.

This clonotype has just a few counts. At one end, the junction sequence differs from germline, possibly due to a read error. The chain combines TRBV15 with TRBJ2-1; weak D call: TRBD2 (5 bases). The CDR3 contains 15 residues. Germline values: CDR1 LNHNV, CDR2 YYDKDF (reference sequence). The CDR3 is CTTSRAYSIQGGQFF. CDR3 DNA: TGTACCACCAGCAGAGCCTACTCCATCCAAGGAGGGCAGTTCTTC. Full variable domain (rest looked up from reference TRBV15 and TRBJ2-1): DAMVIQNPRYQVTQFGKPVTLSCSQTLNHNVMYWYQQKSSQAPKLLFHYYDKDFNNEADTPDNFQSRRPNTSFCFLDIRSPGLGDTAMYLCTTSRAYSIQGGQFFGPGTRLTVL.

This chain connects TRBV20-1 to TRBJ2-5, with a possible D match to TRBD1 (7 bases). Trimming shortened V by 5 bases and J by 1 base, and 11 bases separated the two germline ends. Looked up from germline, CDR1 is DFQATT and CDR2 is SNEGSKA (reference sequence). This CDR3 comprises 13 residues. CDR3 DNA: TGCAGTGCTGGCGGGGACAGCCAAGAGACCCAGTACTTC. It encodes CSAGGDSQETQYF.

This chain joins TRBV29-1 and TRBJ2-3; unclear D gene. The CDR3 has 14 amino acids. Trimming pared 7 bases from V and 0 bases from J, leaving 14 bases between. Per germline, CDR1 SQVTM and CDR2 ANQGSEA. The CDR3 nucleotides read TGCAGCGCCCGAAGGGAAGCGAGCACAGATACGCAGTATTTT. It codes for CSARREASTDTQYF.

This clonotype was seen a handful of times. This chain connects TRBV5-1 to TRBJ2-1; TRBD2 aligns across 10 bases. Germline-derived CDR1 and CDR2 are SGHRS and YFSETQ. The CDR3 is made up of 15 amino acids. V lost 2 bases to trimming and J lost 7 bases; unmatched junction nucleotides: 6. The DNA for the CDR3 is TGCGCCAGCAGCTTAACTAGCGGGGATTTGAATGAGCAGTTCTTC. Translating it yields CASSLTSGDLNEQFF.

This clonotype appeared many times. V gene TRBV19 combines with J gene TRBJ2-6; D is unclear. Germline V CDR1 and CDR2: LNHDA, SQIVND (reference sequence). The germline V and J ends were trimmed by 2 bases and 2 bases, with 1 base remaining between them. This CDR3 is 13 amino acids long. The DNA of the CDR3 is TGTGCCAGTAGTATACCTGGGGCCAACGTCCTGACTTTC. Protein sequence: CASSIPGANVLTF.

In this sample, this clonotype turned up a few times. The chain is built from TRBV7-2 and TRBJ2-1; D perhaps matches TRBD2 (6 bases). Germline lookup yields CDR1 SGHTA and CDR2 FQGNSA. V lost 3 bases to trimming and J lost 9 bases, with 18 bases between them. The length of the CDR3 is 15 residues. The CDR3 region is CASSLGATSRSEQFF. For the CDR3, the DNA is TGTGCCAGCAGCTTGGGAGCGACTAGTCGGAGTGAGCAGTTCTTC. The complete variable domain, with remaining parts taken from reference TRBV7-2 and TRBJ2-1, reads GAGVSQSPSNKVTEKGKDVELRCDPISGHTALYWYRQSLGQGLEFLIYFQGNSAPDKSGLPSDRFSAERTGGSVSTLTIQRTQQEDSAVYLCASSLGATSRSEQFFGPGTRLTVL.